This T cell receptor (beta chain) was profiled in a study of neurological immune-mediated disorders. This CDR3 is built from 14 residues. Per the germline V gene, CDR1 is SGHVS and CDR2 is FQNEAQ. V was shortened by 9 bases and J by 2 bases, with 16 bases between the two germline ends. In TCRdb, the 5' RACE reads were re-called with MiXCR into one record per CDR3 protein. The sample records tens of thousands of distinct CDR3 sequences, about 9.4% being singletons. The origin of this receptor is a woman aged 25 to 39 with HTLV-1-associated myelopathy (HAM/TSP). The rearrangement uses TRBV7-8 and TRBJ2-5; D is unresolved. Sequencing was carried out using PBMCs. CDR3 sequence reads: CARSPTRFQETQYF. DNA of the CDR3: TGTGCCAGAAGCCCGACGCGCTTTCAAGAGACCCAGTACTTC.